This T cell receptor beta chain stems from a study of cytomegalovirus exposure and HLA in healthy donors. Study as a whole: Of around 410 genotyped donors, roughly 80% grouped in the Caucasian-associated ancestry cluster.

The length of the CDR3 is 13 residues. V lost 4 bases to trimming and J lost 0 bases, with 9 bases between them. From germline, CDR1 is SQVTM and CDR2 ANQGSEA. Vbeta (60) and Jbeta (13) primers were used in the PCR. Produced via immunoSEQ multiplex PCR; TCRdb's table is partial and in-frame only. The sample contains 85,000 to 100,000 clones, approximately 80% of which appear only once. The sequenced sample was PBMCs. This clonotype originated in a woman in her forties in good health and CMV-seronegative. The genes are TRBV29-1 and TRBJ1-2; D is undetermined. CDR3 sequence reads: CSVGNSANYGYTF. For the CDR3, the DNA is TGCAGCGTTGGCAACAGTGCTAACTATGGCTACACCTTC.